Following are 5 T cell receptor beta chains from one sample sequenced in a study of blood T cell repertoires in COVID-19 (dated by TCRdb to about 2020). Libraries came from the immunoSEQ multiplex PCR assay. The immuneACCESS repertoire file appears here via TCRdb, limited to in-frame rearrangements. These files lack a portion of the clones; in checked studies, under half of the deficit traces to unresolved V genes, and the cause of the others is not known. The sample yields tens of thousands of clones; 87% were counted once. The ten largest account for approximately 1% of the sample. Source material: peripheral blood. The receptors derive from a human donor in a cohort sampled during active COVID-19.

The chain links TRBV28 to TRBJ2-7, with 12 bases matching TRBD1. V shed 3 bases and J 4 bases; nucleotides not matched to a gene: 4. Germline-derived CDR1 and CDR2 are MDHEN and SYDVKM. This CDR3 has 15 amino acids. CDR3: CASSFRGQGAYEQYF. The CDR3 DNA sequence: TGTGCCAGCAGTTTTAGGGGACAGGGGGCGTACGAGCAGTACTTC.

DNA of the CDR3: TGTGCCAGCAGCCCACGGAAGACTAGCGGGAGTAAAGCCGGGGAGCTGTTTTTT. Translating gives CASSPRKTSGSKAGELFF. The genes are TRBV7-3 and TRBJ2-2, with 12 bases fitting TRBD2. The CDR3 totals 18 residues. Germline V gene lookup returns CDR1 SGHTA and CDR2 FQGTGA. V lost 5 bases to trimming and J lost 6 bases; unmatched junction nucleotides: 13. The full variable domain, with the rest looked up from reference TRBV7-3 and TRBJ2-2, is GAGVSQTPSNKVTEKGKYVELRCDPISGHTALYWYRQSLGQGPEFLIYFQGTGAADDSGLPNDRFFAVRPEGSVSTLKIQRTERGDSAVYLCASSPRKTSGSKAGELFFGEGSRLTVL.

This chain connects TRBV28 to TRBJ1-5; D uncertain. Germline values: CDR1 MDHEN, CDR2 SYDVKM. This CDR3 spans 13 amino acids. V dropped 5 bases and J dropped 11 bases, with 16 bases sitting between them. Here the CDR3 reads CASSLGRPVTQHF. DNA of the CDR3: TGTGCCAGCAGTCTGGGCAGGCCAGTGACCCAGCATTTT.

J is TRBJ2-2 and V is TRBV27; possible D gene TRBD1, 5 bases. Germline CDR1 and CDR2: MNHEY and SMNVEV (reference sequence). Trimming stripped 3 bases from V and 5 bases from J, with 10 bases between. This CDR3 is 14 amino acids long. The CDR3 DNA is TGTGCCAGCAGTTTCAGGGAAACTACCGGGGAGCTGTTTTTT. Encoded protein: CASSFRETTGELFF.

This chain uses TRBV11-2 with TRBJ1-3; D is unclear. Germline CDR1 is SGHAT and CDR2 is FQNNGV. CDR3 size: 12 residues. Trimming took 5 bases from V and 7 from J, leaving 9 bases between them. The CDR3 bases are TGTGCCAGCAGCCCCCCCCGTAACACCATATATTTT. Its protein is CASSPPRNTIYF.